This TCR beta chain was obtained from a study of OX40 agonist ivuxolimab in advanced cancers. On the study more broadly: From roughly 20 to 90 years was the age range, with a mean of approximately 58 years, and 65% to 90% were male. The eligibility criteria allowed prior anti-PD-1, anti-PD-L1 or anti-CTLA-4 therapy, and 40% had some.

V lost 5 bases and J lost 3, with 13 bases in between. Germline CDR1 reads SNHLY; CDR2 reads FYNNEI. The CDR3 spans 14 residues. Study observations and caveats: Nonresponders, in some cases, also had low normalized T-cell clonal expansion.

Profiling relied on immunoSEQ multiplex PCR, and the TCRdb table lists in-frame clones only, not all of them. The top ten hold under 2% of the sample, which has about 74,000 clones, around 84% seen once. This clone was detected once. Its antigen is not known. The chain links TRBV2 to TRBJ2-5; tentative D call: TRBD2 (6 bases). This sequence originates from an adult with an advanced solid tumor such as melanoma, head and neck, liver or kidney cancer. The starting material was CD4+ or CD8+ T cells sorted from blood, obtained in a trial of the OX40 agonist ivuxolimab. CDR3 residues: CASSSTRNEETQYF. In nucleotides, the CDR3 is TGTGCCAGCAGTTCGACTAGGAATGAAGAGACCCAGTACTTC. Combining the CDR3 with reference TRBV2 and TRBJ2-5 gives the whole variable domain EPEVTQTPSHQVTQMGQEVILRCVPISNHLYFYWYRQILGQKVEFLVSFYNNEISEKSEIFDDQFSVERPDGSNFTLKIRSTKLEDSAMYFCASSSTRNEETQYFGPGTRLLVL.